Following are 5 T cell receptor beta chains from one sample sequenced in a study of blood T cell repertoires in COVID-19. TCRdb's table, derived via immunoSEQ multiplex PCR, lists solely in-frame clones and lacks some. This sample has 150,000 to 200,000 clones, with roughly nine tenths found just once. Sequencing was performed on PBMCs or T cells enriched from blood (not recorded which). The receptor set was obtained from a woman aged 45-59 years who had recovered from COVID-19.

This chain uses TRBV4-3 with TRBJ2-3, with TRBD1 identical over 8 bases. Germline V CDR1 and CDR2: LGHNA, YSLEER. CDR3 length: 14 amino acids. V was pared by 0 bases and J by 4 bases, with 0 bases of the junction left unmatched. As DNA, the CDR3 is TGCGCCAGCAGCCAAGACAGGGGGCCAGATACGCAGTATTTT. Protein sequence: CASSQDRGPDTQYF.

In this sample, this clone turned up a few times. The genes are TRBV28 and TRBJ1-5, with D possibly being TRBD1 (6 bases). V lost 2 bases and J lost 0, with 17 bases in between. Per germline, CDR1 MDHEN and CDR2 SYDVKM. This CDR3 region has 18 residues. CDR3 amino acids: CASSLPDANRDSNQPQHF. In DNA, the CDR3 is TGTGCCAGCAGTTTACCCGACGCGAACAGGGATAGCAATCAGCCCCAGCATTTT.

V gene TRBV5-1 combines with J gene TRBJ1-3, with D unclear. Germline assignment: CDR1 SGHRS and CDR2 YFSETQ. The V gene lost 0 bases and the J gene lost 0 bases, with 7 bases spanning the gap. The CDR3 loop spans 15 amino acids. The DNA of the CDR3 is TGCGCCAGCAGCTTGGATGCGGGCTCTGGAAACACCATATATTTT. Translated: CASSLDAGSGNTIYF.

CDR3: CASSPGLSVYEQYF. In nucleotides, the CDR3 is TGTGCCAGCTCACCTGGGCTATCGGTGTACGAGCAGTACTTC. The chain combines TRBV18 with TRBJ2-7; D is undetermined. With 3 bases removed from V and 4 bases from J, the gap between germline ends came to 13 bases. Germline assignment: CDR1 KGHSH and CDR2 LQKENI. The CDR3 is 14 residues long.

The chain couples TRBV28 to TRBJ1-6, with 8 bases that match TRBD1. In germline, CDR1 is MDHEN, CDR2 SYDVKM. The CDR3 covers 16 residues. The V and J ends lost 4 bases and 6 bases, in that order; junction bases with no gene match: 8. This CDR3 reads CASSSSDRGRNSPLHF. In DNA form, the CDR3 reads TGTGCCAGCAGTTCAAGTGACAGGGGACGTAATTCACCCCTCCACTTT.